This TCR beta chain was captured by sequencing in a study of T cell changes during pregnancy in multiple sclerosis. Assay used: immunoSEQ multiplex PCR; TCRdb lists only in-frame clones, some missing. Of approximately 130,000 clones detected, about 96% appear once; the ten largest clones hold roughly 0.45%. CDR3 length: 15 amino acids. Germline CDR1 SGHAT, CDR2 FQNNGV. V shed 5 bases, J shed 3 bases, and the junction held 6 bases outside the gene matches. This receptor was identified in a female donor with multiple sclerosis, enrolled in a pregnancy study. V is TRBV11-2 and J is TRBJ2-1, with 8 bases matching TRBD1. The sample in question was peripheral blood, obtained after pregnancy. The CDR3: CASSMGQAYYNEQFF. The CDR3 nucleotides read TGTGCCAGCAGCATGGGACAGGCATACTACAATGAGCAGTTCTTC.